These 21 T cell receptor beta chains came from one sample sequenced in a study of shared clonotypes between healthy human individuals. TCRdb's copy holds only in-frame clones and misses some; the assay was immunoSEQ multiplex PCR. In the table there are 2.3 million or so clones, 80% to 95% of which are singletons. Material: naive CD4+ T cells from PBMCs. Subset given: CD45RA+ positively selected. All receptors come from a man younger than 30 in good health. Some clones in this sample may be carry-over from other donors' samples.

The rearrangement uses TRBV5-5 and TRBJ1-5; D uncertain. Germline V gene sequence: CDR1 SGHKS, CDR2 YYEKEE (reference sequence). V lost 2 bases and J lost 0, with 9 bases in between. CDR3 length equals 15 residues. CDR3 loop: CASSFNSYSNQPQHF. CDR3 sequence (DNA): TGTGCCAGCAGCTTTAACAGTTATAGCAATCAGCCCCAGCATTTT. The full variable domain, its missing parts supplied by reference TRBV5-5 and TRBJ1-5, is DAGVTQSPTHLIKTRGQQVTLRCSPISGHKSVSWYQQVLGQGPQFIFQYYEKEERGRGNFPDRFSARQFPNYSSELNVNALLLGDSALYLCASSFNSYSNQPQHFGDGTRLSIL.

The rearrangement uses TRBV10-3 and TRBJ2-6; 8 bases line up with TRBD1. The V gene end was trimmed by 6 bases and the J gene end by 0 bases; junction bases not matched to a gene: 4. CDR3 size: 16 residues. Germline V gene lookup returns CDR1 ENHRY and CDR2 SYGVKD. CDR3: CAIRDRADSGANVLTF. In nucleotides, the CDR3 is TGTGCCATCAGGGACAGGGCGGACTCTGGGGCCAACGTCCTGACTTTC.

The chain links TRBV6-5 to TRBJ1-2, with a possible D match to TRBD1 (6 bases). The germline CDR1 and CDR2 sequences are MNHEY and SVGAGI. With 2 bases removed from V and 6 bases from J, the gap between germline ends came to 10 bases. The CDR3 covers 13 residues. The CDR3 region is CASSYEQGHGYTF. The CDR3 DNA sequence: TGTGCCAGCAGTTACGAACAGGGCCATGGCTACACCTTC.

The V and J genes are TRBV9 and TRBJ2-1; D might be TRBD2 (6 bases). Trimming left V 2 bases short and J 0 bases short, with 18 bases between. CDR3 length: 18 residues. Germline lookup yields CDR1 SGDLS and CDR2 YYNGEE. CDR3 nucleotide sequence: TGTGCCAGCAGCGTGGGGGGTAGCGTCGGAGGCTCCTACAATGAGCAGTTCTTC. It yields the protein CASSVGGSVGGSYNEQFF.

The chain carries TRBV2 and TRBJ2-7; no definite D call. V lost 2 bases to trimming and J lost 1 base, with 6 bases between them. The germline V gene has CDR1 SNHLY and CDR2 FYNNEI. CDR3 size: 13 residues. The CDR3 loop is CASSERLSYEQYF. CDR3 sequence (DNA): TGTGCCAGCAGTGAAAGGCTATCCTACGAGCAGTACTTC.

CDR3 sequence reads: CASSWTAGSYTF. The CDR3 DNA reads as TGTGCCAGCAGTTGGACAGCGGGCAGCTACACCTTC. V gene TRBV28 combines with J gene TRBJ1-2, with a tentative D call TRBD1 (6 bases). The CDR3 runs to 12 residues. V lost 4 bases to trimming and J lost 9 bases, with 12 bases between them. The germline V gene encodes CDR1 MDHEN and CDR2 SYDVKM.

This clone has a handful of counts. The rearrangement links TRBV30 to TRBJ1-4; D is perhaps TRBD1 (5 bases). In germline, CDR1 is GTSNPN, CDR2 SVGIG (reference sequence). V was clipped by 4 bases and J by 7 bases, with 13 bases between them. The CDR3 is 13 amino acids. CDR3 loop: CAWTGSGSEKLFF. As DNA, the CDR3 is TGTGCCTGGACAGGGAGTGGGAGTGAAAAACTGTTTTTT.

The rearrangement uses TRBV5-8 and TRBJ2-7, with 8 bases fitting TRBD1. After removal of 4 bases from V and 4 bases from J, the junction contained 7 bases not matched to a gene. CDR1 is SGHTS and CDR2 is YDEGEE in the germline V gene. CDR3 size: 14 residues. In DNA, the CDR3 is TGTGCCAGCAGCGTAGCGACAGGGGAGTACGAGCAGTACTTC. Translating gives CASSVATGEYEQYF.

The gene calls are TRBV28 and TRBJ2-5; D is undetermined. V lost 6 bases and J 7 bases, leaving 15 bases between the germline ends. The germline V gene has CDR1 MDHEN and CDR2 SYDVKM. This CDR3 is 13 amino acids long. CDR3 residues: CASREPLPGTQYF. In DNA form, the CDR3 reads TGTGCCAGCAGAGAGCCCCTCCCGGGGACCCAGTACTTC.

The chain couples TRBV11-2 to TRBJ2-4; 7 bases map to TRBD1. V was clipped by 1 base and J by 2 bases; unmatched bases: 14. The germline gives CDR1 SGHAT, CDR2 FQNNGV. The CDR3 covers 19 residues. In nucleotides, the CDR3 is TGTGCCAGCAGCTTAGCTCTTTTAACCATCAGGGGGTCCAAAAACATTCAGTACTTC. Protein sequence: CASSLALLTIRGSKNIQYF.

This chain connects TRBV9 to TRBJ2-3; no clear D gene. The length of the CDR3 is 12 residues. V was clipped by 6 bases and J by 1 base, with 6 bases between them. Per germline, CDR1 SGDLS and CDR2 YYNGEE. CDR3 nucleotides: TGTGCCAGCACAACCGGCACAGATACGCAGTATTTT. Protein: CASTTGTDTQYF.

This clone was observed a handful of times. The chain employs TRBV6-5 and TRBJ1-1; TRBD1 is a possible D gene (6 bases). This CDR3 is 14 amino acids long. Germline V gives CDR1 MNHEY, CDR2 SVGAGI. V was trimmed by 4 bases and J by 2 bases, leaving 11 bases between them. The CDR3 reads CASSFRQVNTEAFF. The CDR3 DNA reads TGTGCCAGCAGTTTTAGACAGGTAAACACTGAAGCTTTCTTT.

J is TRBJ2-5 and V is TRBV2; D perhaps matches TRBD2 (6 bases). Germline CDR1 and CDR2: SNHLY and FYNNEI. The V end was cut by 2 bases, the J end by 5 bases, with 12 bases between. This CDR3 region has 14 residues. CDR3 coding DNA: TGTGCCAGCAGTGAAAGGCGGGGAGAGGAGACCCAGTACTTC. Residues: CASSERRGEETQYF. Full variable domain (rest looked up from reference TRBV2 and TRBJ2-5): EPEVTQTPSHQVTQMGQEVILRCVPISNHLYFYWYRQILGQKVEFLVSFYNNEISEKSEIFDDQFSVERPDGSNFTLKIRSTKLEDSAMYFCASSERRGEETQYFGPGTRLLVL.

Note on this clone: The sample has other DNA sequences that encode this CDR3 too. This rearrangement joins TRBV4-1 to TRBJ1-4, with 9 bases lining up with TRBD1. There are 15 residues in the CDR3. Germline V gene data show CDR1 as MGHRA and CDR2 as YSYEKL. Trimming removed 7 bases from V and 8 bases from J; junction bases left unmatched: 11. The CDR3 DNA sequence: TGCGCCAGCAAGAGCCGGGACAGGGTTGAGGAAAAACTGTTTTTT. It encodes CASKSRDRVEEKLFF.

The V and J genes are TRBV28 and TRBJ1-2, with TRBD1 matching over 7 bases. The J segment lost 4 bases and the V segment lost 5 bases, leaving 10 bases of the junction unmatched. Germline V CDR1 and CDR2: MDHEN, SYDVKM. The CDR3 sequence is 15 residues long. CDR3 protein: CASSQSGTDGYGYTF. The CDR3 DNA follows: TGTGCCAGCAGTCAATCCGGGACAGATGGCTATGGCTACACCTTC.

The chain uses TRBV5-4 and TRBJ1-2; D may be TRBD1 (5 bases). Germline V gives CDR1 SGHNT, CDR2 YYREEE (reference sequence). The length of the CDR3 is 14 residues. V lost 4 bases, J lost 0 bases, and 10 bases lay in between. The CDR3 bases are TGTGCCAGCAGCCCCGGGACGACTAACTATGGCTACACCTTC. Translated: CASSPGTTNYGYTF.

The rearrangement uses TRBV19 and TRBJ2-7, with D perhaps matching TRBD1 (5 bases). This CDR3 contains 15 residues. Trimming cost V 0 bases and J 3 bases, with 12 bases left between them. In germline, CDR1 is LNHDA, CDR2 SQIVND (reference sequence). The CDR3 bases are TGTGCCAGTAGTATAGATCACCGACAGAGCTACGAGCAGTACTTC. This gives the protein CASSIDHRQSYEQYF.

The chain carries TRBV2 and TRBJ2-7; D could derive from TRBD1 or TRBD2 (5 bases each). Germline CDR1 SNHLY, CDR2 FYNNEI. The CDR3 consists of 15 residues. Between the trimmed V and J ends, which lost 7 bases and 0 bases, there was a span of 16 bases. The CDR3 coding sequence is TGTGCCAGCAACGGAGAGGGGCAGTACTCCTACGAGCAGTACTTC. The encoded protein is CASNGEGQYSYEQYF.

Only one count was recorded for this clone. CDR3 sequence (DNA): TGCGCCAGCAGCTTTCCCCTAGCGGGAGGCGGGGAGACCCAGTACTTC. Protein product: CASSFPLAGGGETQYF. The chain links TRBV5-1 to TRBJ2-5, with TRBD2 matching 11 bases. The V segment lost 2 bases and the J segment 5 bases; nucleotides outside the gene matches: 8. The CDR3 runs 16 residues. CDR1 and CDR2 (germline): SGHRS, YFSETQ.

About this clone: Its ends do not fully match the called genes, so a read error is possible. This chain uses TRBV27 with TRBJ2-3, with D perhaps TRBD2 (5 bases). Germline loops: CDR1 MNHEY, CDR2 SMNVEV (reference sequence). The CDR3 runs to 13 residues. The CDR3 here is CASSLSGRGFLVF. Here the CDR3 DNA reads TGTGCCAGCAGTTTATCAGGCCGGGGATTCCTGGTTTTT.

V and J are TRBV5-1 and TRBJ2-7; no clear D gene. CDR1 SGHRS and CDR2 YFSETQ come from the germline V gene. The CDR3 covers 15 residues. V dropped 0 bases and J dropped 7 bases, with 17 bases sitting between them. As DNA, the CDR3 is TGCGCCAGCAGCTTGGGGTCTAACTCGCTCGGGGAGCAGTACTTC. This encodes CASSLGSNSLGEQYF.